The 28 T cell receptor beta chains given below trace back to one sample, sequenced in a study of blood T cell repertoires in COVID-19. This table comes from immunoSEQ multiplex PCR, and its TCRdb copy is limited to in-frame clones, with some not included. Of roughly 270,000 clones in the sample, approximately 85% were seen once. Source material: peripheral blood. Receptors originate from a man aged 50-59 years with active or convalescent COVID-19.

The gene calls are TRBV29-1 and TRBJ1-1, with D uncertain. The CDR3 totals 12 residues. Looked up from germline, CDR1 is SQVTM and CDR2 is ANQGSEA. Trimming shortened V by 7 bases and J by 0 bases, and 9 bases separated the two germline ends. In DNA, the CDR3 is TGCAGCGCTTTAACTATGAACACTGAAGCTTTCTTT. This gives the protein CSALTMNTEAFF.

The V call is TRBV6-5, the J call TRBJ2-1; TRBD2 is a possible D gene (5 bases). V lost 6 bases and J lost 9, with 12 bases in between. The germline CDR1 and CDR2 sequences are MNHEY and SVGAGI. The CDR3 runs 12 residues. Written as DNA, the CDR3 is TGTGCCAGCAGACCCCAACTAGGTGAGCAGTTCTTC. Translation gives CASRPQLGEQFF.

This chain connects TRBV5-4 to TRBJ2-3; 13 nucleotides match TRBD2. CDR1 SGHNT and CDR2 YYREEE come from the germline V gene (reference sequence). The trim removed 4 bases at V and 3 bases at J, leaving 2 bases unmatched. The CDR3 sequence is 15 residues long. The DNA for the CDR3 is TGTGCCAGCAGCGGGGGACTAGCGGGAACAGATACGCAGTATTTT. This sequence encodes CASSGGLAGTDTQYF.

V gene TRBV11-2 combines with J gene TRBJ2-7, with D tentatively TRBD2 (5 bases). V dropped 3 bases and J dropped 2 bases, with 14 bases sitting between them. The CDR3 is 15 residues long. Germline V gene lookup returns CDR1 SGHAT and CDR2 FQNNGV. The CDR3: CASSLRDNRPYEQYF. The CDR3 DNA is TGTGCCAGCAGCTTGAGGGATAATCGTCCCTACGAGCAGTACTTC. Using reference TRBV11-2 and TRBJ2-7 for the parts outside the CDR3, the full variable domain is EAGVAQSPRYKIIEKRQSVAFWCNPISGHATLYWYQQILGQGPKLLIQFQNNGVVDDSQLPKDRFSAERLKGVDSTLKIQPAKLEDSAVYLCASSLRDNRPYEQYFGPGTRLTVT.

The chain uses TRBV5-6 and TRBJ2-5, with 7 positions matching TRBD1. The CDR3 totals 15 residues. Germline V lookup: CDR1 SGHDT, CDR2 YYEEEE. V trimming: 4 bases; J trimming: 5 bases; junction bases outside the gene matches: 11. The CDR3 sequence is CASSRPTGWGETQYF. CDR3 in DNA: TGTGCCAGCAGCCGCCCGACAGGGTGGGGGGAGACCCAGTACTTC.

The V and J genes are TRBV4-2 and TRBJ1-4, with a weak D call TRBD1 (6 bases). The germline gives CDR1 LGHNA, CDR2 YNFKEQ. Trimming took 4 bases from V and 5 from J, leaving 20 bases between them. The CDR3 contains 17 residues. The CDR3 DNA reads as TGTGCCAGCAGCCCCCACCCAAGACAGGCAAGAAATGAAAAACTGTTTTTT. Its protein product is CASSPHPRQARNEKLFF.

The CDR3 DNA sequence: TGTGCCAGCAGTTTCCAGCCGTTTACGGGGGAAAAACTGTTTTTT. This codes for CASSFQPFTGEKLFF. This chain links TRBV28 with TRBJ1-4; the D is unclear. The CDR3 runs to 15 residues. V was trimmed by 3 bases and J by 8 bases, leaving 16 bases between them. The V gene's germline CDR1 is MDHEN and CDR2 SYDVKM.

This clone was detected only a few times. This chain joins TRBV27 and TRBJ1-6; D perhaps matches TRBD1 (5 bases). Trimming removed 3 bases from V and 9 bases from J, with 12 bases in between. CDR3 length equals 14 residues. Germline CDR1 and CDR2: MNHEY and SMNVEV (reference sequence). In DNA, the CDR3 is TGTGCCAGCAGTTTCGGGGGTGGTGGTTCACCCCTCCACTTT. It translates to CASSFGGGGSPLHF.

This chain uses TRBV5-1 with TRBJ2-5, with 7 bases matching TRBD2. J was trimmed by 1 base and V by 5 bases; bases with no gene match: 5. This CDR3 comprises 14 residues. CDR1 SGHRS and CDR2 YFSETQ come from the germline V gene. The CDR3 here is CASSIGRVQETQYF. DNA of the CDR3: TGCGCCAGCAGTATTGGGAGGGTCCAAGAGACCCAGTACTTC.

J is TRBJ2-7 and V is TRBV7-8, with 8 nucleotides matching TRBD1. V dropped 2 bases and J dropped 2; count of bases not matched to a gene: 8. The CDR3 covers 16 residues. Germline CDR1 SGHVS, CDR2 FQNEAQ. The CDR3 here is CASSLQGAQIPYEQYF. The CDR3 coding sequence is TGTGCCAGCAGCTTACAGGGGGCACAGATTCCCTACGAGCAGTACTTC.

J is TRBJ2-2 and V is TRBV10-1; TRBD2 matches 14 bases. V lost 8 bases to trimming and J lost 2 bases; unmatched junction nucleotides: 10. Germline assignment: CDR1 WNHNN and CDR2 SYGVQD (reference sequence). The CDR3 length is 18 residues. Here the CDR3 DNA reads TGCGCCAGCCTACCGGGGACTAGCGGGGGTAACAACACCGGGGAGCTGTTTTTT. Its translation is CASLPGTSGGNNTGELFF.

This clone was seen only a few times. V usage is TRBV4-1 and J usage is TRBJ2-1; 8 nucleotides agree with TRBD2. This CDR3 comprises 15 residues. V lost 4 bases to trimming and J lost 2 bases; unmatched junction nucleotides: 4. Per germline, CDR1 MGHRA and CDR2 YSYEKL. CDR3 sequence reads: CASSPSGRTYNEQFF. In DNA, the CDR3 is TGCGCCAGCAGCCCGAGCGGGAGAACCTACAATGAGCAGTTCTTC.

The CDR3 reads CASSLTGSSYEQYF. CDR3 nucleotides: TGTGCCAGCAGCTTAACAGGGAGCTCCTACGAGCAGTACTTC. J is TRBJ2-7 and V is TRBV5-6; maybe TRBD1 (6 bases). CDR3 length: 14 residues. The V end was cut by 2 bases, the J end by 0 bases, with 9 bases between. CDR1 is SGHDT and CDR2 is YYEEEE in the germline V gene.

This CDR3 reads CASSVELGNEQFF. The CDR3 region has the DNA TGTGCCAGCAGCGTAGAACTAGGCAATGAGCAGTTCTTC. J is TRBJ2-1 and V is TRBV9; TRBD2 might be the D (5 bases). CDR3 length: 13 amino acids. Trimming shortened V by 0 bases and J by 6 bases, and 7 bases separated the two germline ends. CDR1 is SGDLS, CDR2 YYNGEE, per germline.

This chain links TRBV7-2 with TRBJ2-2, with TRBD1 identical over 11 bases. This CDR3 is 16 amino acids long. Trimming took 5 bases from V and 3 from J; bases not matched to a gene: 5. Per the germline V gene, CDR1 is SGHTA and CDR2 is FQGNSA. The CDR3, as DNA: TGTGCCAGCAGCCCACCGGACAGGGGGCACACCGGGGAGCTGTTTTTT. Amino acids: CASSPPDRGHTGELFF.

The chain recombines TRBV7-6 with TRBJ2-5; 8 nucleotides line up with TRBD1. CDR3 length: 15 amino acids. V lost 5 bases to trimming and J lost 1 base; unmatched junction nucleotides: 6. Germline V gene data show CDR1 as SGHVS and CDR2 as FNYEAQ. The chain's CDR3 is CASSPGQGAQETQYF. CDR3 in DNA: TGTGCCAGCAGCCCCGGACAGGGTGCCCAAGAGACCCAGTACTTC.

As DNA, the CDR3 is TGTGCCAGCAGGGAGCTAAACATTCAGTACTTC. Translation: CASRELNIQYF. This chain links TRBV6-5 with TRBJ2-4; D unresolved. Germline V gene lookup returns CDR1 MNHEY and CDR2 SVGAGI. Deletions cut 6 bases from V and 6 bases from J, with 6 bases between. The CDR3 spans 11 residues.

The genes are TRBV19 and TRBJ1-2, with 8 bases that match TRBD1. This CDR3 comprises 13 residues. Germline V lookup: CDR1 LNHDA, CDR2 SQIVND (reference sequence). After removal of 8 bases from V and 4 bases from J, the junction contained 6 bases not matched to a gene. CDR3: CASQGAGPYGYTF. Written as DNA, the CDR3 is TGTGCCAGTCAGGGGGCCGGACCCTATGGCTACACCTTC.

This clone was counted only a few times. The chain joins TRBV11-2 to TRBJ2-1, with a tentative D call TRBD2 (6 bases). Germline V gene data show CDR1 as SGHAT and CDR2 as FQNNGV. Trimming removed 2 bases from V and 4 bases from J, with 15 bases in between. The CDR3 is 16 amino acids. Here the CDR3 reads CASSLYRTTEYNEQFF. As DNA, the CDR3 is TGTGCCAGCAGCTTATATCGGACTACGGAATACAATGAGCAGTTCTTC.

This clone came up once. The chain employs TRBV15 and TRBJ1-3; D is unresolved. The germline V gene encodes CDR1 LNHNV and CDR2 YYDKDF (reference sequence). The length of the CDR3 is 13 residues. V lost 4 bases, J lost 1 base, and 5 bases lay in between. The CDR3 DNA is TGTGCCACCAGCAACGGGTCTGGAAACACCATATATTTT. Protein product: CATSNGSGNTIYF.

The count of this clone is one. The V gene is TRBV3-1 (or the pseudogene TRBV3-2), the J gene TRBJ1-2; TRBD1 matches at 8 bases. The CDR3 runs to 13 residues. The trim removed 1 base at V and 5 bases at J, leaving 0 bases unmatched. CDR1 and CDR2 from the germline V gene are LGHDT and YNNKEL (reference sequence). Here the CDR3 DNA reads TGTGCCAGCAGCCAAGGGACAGGGTATGGCTACACCTTC. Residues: CASSQGTGYGYTF.

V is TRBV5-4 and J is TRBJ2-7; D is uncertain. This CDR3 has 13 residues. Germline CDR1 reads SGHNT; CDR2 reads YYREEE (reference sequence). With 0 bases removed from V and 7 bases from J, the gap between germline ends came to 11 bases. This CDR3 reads CASSLGSSQEQYF. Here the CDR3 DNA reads TGTGCCAGCAGCTTGGGGAGCTCGCAGGAGCAGTACTTC.

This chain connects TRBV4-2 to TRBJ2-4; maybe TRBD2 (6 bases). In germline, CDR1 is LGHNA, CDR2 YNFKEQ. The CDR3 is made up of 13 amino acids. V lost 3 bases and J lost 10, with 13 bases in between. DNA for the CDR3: TGTGCCAGCAGCCACCCGACTAGTCGTATTCAGTACTTC. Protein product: CASSHPTSRIQYF.

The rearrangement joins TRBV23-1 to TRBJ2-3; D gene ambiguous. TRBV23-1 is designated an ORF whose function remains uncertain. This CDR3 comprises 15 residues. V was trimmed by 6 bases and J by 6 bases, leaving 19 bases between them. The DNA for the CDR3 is TGCGCCAGCAGACACGTCCCCAGATTAACGGATACGCAGTATTTT. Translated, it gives CASRHVPRLTDTQYF.

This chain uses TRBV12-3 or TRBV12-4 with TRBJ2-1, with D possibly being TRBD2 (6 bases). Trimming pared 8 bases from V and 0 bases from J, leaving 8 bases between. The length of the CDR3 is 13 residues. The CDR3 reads CASSGSSYNEQFF. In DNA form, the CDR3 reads TGTGCCAGCTCCGGGAGCTCCTACAATGAGCAGTTCTTC.

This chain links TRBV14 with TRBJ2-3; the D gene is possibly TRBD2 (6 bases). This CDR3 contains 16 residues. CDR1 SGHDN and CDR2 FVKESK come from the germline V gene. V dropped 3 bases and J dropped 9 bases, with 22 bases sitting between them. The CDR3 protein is CASSHASGFSQRTQYF. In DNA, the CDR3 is TGTGCCAGCAGCCATGCCAGCGGGTTCTCACAGAGAACGCAGTATTTT.

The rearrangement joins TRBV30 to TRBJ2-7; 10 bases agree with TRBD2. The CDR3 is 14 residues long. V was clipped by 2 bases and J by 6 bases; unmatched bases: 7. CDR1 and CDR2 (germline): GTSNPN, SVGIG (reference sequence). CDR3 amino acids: CAWSSASGRSEQYF. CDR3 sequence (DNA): TGTGCCTGGAGTAGTGCTAGCGGGAGAAGCGAGCAGTACTTC.

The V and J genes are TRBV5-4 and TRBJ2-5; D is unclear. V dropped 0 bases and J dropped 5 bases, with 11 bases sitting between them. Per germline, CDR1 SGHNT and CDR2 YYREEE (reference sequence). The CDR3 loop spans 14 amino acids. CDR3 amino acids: CASSLVSSRETQYF. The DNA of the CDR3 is TGTGCCAGCAGCTTGGTTTCTTCGCGGGAGACCCAGTACTTC.